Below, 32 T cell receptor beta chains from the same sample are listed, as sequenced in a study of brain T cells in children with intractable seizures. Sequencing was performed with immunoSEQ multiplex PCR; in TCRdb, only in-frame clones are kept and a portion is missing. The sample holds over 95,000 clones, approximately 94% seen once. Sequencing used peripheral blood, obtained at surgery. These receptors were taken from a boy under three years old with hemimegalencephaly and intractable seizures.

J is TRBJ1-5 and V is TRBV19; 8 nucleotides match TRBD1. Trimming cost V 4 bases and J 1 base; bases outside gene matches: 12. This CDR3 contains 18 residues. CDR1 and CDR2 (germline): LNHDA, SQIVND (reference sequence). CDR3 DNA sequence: TGTGCCAGTAGTAATCTTCGGTGCAGGGGGCCAAGCAATCAGCCCCAGCATTTT. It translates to CASSNLRCRGPSNQPQHF.

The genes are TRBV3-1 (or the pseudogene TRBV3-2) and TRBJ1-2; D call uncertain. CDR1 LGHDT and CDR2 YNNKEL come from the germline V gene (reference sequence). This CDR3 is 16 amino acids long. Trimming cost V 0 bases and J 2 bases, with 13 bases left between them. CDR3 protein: CASSQDPQRTNYGYTF. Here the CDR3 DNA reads TGTGCCAGCAGCCAAGATCCGCAGCGCACCAACTATGGCTACACCTTC.

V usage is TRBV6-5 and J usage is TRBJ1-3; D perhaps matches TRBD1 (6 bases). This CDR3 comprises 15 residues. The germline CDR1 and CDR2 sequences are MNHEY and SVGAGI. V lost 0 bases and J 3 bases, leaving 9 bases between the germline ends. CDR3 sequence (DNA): TGTGCCAGCAGTTACTCAAGCAGGGGTGGAAACACCATATATTTT. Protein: CASSYSSRGGNTIYF.

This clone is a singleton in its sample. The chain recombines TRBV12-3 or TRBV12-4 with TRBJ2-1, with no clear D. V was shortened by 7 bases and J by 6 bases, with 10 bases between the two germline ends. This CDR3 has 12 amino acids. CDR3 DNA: TGTGCCAGCAAAATTCGAGCCAATGAGCAGTTCTTC. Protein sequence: CASKIRANEQFF.

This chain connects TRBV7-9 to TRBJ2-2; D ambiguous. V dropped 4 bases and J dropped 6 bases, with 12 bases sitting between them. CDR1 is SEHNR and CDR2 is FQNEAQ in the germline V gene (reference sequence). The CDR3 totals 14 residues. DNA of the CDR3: TGTGCCAGCAGCTCGGATCTAGGGCCCGGGGAGCTGTTTTTT. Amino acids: CASSSDLGPGELFF.

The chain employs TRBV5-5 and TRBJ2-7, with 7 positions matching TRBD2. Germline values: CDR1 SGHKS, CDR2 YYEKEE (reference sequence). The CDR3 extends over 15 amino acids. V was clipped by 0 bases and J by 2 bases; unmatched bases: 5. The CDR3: CASSLAAGAAYEQYF. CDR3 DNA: TGTGCCAGCAGCTTGGCTGCGGGAGCGGCCTACGAGCAGTACTTC.

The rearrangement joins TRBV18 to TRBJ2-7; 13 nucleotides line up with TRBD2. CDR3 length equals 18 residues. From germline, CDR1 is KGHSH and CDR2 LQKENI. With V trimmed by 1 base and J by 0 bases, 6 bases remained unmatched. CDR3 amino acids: CASSPRGLAGKTSYEQYF. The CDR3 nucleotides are TGTGCCAGCTCACCACGGGGACTAGCGGGGAAGACCTCCTACGAGCAGTACTTC.

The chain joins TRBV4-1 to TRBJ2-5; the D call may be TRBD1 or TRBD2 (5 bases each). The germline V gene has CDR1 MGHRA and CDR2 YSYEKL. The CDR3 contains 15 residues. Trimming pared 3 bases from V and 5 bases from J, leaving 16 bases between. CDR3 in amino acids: CASSQGRLSGETQYF. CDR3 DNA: TGCGCCAGCAGCCAGGGACGGTTGAGTGGGGAGACCCAGTACTTC.

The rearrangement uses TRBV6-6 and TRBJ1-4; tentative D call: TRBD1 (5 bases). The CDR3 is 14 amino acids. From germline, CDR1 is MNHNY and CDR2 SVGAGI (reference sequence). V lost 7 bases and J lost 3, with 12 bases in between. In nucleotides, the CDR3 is TGTGCCAGCACCCCCTCGGGGCCTAATGAAAAACTGTTTTTT. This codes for CASTPSGPNEKLFF.

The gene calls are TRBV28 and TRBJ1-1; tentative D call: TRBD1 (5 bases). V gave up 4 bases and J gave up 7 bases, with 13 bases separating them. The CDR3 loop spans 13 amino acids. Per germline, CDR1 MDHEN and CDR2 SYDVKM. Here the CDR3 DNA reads TGTGCCAGCAGTTGGAGGGGCTTCAATGAAGCTTTCTTT. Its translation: CASSWRGFNEAFF. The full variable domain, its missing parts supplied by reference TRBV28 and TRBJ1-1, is DVKVTQSSRYLVKRTGEKVFLECVQDMDHENMFWYRQDPGLGLRLIYFSYDVKMKEKGDIPEGYSVSREKKERFSLILESASTNQTSMYLCASSWRGFNEAFFGQGTRLTVV.

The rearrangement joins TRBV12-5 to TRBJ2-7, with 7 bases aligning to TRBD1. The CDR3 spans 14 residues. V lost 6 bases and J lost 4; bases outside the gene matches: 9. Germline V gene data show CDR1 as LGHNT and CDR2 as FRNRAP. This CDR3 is CASGQGGATYEQYF. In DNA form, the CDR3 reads TGTGCTAGTGGCCAAGGGGGCGCGACATACGAGCAGTACTTC.

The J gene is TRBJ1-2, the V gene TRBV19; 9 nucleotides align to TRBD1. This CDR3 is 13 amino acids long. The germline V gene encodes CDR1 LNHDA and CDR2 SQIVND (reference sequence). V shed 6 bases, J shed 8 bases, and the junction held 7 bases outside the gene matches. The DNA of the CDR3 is TGTGCCAGTAGAAAACAGGGGGCGAACGGCTACACCTTC. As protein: CASRKQGANGYTF. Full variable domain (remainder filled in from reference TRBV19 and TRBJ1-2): DGGITQSPKYLFRKEGQNVTLSCEQNLNHDAMYWYRQDPGQGLRLIYYSQIVNDFQKGDIAEGYSVSREKKESFPLTVTSAQKNPTAFYLCASRKQGANGYTFGSGTRLTVV.

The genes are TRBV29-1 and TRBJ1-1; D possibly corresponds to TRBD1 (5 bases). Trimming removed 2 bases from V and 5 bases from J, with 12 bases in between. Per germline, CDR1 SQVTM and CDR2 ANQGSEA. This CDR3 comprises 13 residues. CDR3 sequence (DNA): TGCAGCGTTGAAAGGAGACAGATGACTGAAGCTTTCTTT. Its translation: CSVERRQMTEAFF.

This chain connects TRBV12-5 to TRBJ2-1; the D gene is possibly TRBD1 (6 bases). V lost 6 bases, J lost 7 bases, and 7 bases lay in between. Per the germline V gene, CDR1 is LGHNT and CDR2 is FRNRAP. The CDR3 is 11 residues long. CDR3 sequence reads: CASGTGNEQFF. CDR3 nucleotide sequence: TGTGCTAGTGGCACAGGGAATGAGCAGTTCTTC.

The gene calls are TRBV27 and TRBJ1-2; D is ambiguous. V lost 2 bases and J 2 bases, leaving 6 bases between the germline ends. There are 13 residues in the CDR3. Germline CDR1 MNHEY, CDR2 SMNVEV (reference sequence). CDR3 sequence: CASSLEGNYGYTF. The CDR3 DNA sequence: TGTGCCAGCAGTTTAGAAGGGAACTATGGCTACACCTTC.

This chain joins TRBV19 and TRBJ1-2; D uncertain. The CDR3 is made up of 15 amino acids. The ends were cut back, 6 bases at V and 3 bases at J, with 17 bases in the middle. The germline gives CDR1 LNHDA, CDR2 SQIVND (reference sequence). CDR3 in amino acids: CASSHRRVRDYGYTF. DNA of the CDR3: TGTGCCAGTAGCCATCGTAGGGTAAGGGACTATGGCTACACCTTC.

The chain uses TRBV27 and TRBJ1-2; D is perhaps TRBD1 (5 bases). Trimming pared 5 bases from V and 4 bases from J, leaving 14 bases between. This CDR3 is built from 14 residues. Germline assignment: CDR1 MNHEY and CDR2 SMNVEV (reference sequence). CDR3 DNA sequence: TGTGCCAGCAGTCCCCGCCGTCAGGGCTATGGCTACACCTTC. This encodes CASSPRRQGYGYTF.

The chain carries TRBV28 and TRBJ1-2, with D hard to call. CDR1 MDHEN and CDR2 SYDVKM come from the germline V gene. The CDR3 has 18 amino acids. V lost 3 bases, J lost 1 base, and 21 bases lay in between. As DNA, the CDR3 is TGTGCCAGCAGTTTTTTCGGATTTGGGCCCACTCTTAACTATGGCTACACCTTC. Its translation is CASSFFGFGPTLNYGYTF.

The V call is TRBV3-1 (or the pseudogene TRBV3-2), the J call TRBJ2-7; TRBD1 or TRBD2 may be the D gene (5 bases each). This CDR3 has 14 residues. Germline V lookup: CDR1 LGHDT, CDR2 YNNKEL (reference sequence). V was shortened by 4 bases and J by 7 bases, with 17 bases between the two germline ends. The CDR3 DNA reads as TGTGCCAGCAGCCCCTACAGGCTGCCGGGGGAGCAGTACTTC. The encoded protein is CASSPYRLPGEQYF.

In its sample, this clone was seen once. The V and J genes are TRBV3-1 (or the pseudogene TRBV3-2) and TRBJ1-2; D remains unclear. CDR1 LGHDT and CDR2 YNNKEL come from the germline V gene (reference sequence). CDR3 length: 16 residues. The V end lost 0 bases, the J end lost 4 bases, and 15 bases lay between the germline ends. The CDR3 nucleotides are TGTGCCAGCAGCCAAGATGGTCGGGTAGGTCTCTATGGCTACACCTTC. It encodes CASSQDGRVGLYGYTF.

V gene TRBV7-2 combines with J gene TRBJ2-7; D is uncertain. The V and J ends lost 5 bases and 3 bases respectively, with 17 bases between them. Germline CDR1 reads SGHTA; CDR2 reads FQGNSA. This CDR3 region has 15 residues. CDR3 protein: CASSPTGPRSYEQYF. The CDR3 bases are TGTGCCAGCAGCCCGACGGGCCCAAGGAGCTACGAGCAGTACTTC.

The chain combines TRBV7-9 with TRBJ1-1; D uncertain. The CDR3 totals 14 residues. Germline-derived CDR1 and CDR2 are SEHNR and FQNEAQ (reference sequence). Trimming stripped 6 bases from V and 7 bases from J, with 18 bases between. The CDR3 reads CASRREGLEIEAFF. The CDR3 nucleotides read TGTGCCAGCAGAAGGGAGGGCCTTGAAATTGAAGCTTTCTTT.

The CDR3 DNA is TGTGCCAGCAGGAGGTTATCCTACAATGAGCAGTTCTTC. Amino acid sequence: CASRRLSYNEQFF. This chain joins TRBV27 and TRBJ2-1; D is unclear. The germline V gene encodes CDR1 MNHEY and CDR2 SMNVEV (reference sequence). This CDR3 spans 13 amino acids. Trimming left V 6 bases short and J 1 base short, with 7 bases between.

The CDR3 is CASSIGDGRYGYTF. DNA for the CDR3: TGTGCCAGTAGTATAGGTGACGGGAGGTATGGCTACACCTTC. V and J are TRBV19 and TRBJ1-2; no clear D gene. Germline lookup yields CDR1 LNHDA and CDR2 SQIVND (reference sequence). V was cut by 1 base and J by 5 bases, with 11 bases left in between. The CDR3 extends over 14 amino acids.

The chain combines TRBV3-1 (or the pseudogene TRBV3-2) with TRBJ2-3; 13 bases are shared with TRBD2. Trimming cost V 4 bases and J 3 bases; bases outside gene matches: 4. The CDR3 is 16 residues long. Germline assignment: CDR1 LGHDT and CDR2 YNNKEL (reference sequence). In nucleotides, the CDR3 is TGTGCCAGCAGCCTTTGGACTAGCGGGAGTACAGATACGCAGTATTTT. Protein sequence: CASSLWTSGSTDTQYF.

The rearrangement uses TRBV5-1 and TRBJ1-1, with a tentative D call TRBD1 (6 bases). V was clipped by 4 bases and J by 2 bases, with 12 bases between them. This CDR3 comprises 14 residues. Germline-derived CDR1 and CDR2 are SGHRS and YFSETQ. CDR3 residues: CASSRRDTNTEAFF. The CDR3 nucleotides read TGCGCCAGCAGCAGACGGGACACAAACACTGAAGCTTTCTTT.

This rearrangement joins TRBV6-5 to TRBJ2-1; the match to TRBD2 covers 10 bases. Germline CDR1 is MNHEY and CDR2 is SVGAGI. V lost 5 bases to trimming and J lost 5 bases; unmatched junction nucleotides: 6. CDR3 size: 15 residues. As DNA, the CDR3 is TGTGCCAGCAGTCGGGGACTAGCGAACGACAATGAGCAGTTCTTC. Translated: CASSRGLANDNEQFF.

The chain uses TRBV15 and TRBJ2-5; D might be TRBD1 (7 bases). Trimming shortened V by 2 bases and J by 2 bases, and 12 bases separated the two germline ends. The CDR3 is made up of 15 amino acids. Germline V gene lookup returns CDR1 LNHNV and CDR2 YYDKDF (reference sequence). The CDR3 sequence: CATSRSPGGQETQYF. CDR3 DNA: TGTGCCACCAGCAGATCCCCAGGGGGGCAAGAGACCCAGTACTTC.

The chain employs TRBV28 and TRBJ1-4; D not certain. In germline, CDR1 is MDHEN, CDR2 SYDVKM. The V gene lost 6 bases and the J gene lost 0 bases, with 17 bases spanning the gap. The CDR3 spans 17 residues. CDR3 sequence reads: CASSGPGRRTTNEKLFF. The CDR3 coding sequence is TGTGCCAGCAGCGGACCAGGAAGAAGAACAACTAATGAAAAACTGTTTTTT.

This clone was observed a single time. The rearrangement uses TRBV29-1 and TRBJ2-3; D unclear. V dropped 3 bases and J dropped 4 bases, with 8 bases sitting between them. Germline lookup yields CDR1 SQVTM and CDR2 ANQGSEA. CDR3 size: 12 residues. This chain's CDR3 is CSVDTVADTQYF. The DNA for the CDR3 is TGCAGCGTTGACACGGTTGCAGATACGCAGTATTTT.

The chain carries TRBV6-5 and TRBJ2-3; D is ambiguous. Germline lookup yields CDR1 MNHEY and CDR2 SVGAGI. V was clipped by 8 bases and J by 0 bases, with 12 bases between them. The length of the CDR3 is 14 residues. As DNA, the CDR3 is TGTGCCAGCGCCGCGGCCTCTAGCACAGATACGCAGTATTTT. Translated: CASAAASSTDTQYF.

The CDR3 sequence: CASSLDGRAYEQYF. CDR3 DNA: TGTGCCAGCAGCTTAGACGGGAGGGCCTACGAGCAGTACTTC. This rearrangement joins TRBV7-9 to TRBJ2-7; 8 positions match TRBD2. Per germline, CDR1 SEHNR and CDR2 FQNEAQ (reference sequence). This CDR3 contains 14 residues. The ends lost 1 base at V and 2 bases at J; junction bases unmatched: 1.